This entry lists 20 T cell receptor beta chains sequenced from one sample in a study of blood T cell repertoires in COVID-19. Generated by immunoSEQ multiplex PCR, the TCRdb table keeps only in-frame clones and is missing some. This sample has some 390,000 clones; more than 75% occur once, and the top ten carry about 2.3%. What was sequenced was peripheral blood. These receptors came from a woman aged 55-70 years with COVID-19, enrolled during active disease.

The chain is built from TRBV10-2 and TRBJ1-3; D perhaps matches TRBD1 (6 bases). Trimming shortened V by 7 bases and J by 2 bases, and 18 bases separated the two germline ends. The CDR3 sequence is 16 residues long. Germline V lookup: CDR1 WSHSY, CDR2 SAAADI. In DNA, the CDR3 is TGCGCCAGCACCCCCGGCGGGGGCCCACCTGGAAACACCATATATTTT. It codes for CASTPGGGPPGNTIYF.

This chain's CDR3 is CASSPSTVNTEAFF. CDR3 DNA: TGTGCCAGCTCACCCTCAACGGTGAACACTGAAGCTTTCTTT. The rearrangement links TRBV18 to TRBJ1-1; D unclear. Looked up from germline, CDR1 is KGHSH and CDR2 is LQKENI. V lost 3 bases to trimming and J lost 0 bases, with 8 bases between them. The CDR3 is made up of 14 amino acids.

V usage is TRBV25-1 and J usage is TRBJ1-3, with 8 positions matching TRBD1. Germline CDR1 MGHDK, CDR2 SYGVNS. Trimming at V came to 5 bases and at J to 6 bases, leaving 6 bases not matched to a gene. The CDR3 loop spans 14 amino acids. CDR3 sequence reads: CASSTLTGENTIYF. DNA of the CDR3: TGTGCCAGCAGTACTCTGACAGGGGAAAACACCATATATTTT.

The genes are TRBV23-1 and TRBJ1-5; TRBD1 matches 7 bases. TRBV23-1 is recorded as an ORF, its role being uncertain. V shed 6 bases, J shed 2 bases, and the junction held 13 bases outside the gene matches. The CDR3 contains 17 residues. The CDR3 is CASSPRDSGVGNQPQHF. The CDR3 DNA reads TGCGCCAGCAGCCCCCGGGACAGTGGGGTGGGCAATCAGCCCCAGCATTTT.

This rearrangement joins TRBV5-1 to TRBJ2-7; tentative D call: TRBD1 (5 bases). Trimming took 0 bases from V and 3 from J, leaving 7 bases between them. This CDR3 region has 13 residues. The V gene's germline CDR1 is SGHRS and CDR2 YFSETQ. The CDR3 reads CASSLGQNYEQYF. The DNA of the CDR3 is TGCGCCAGCAGCTTGGGACAGAACTACGAGCAGTACTTC.

The chain carries TRBV7-3 and TRBJ2-2; D is undetermined. Germline V gene lookup returns CDR1 SGHTA and CDR2 FQGTGA. CDR3 size: 11 residues. V lost 5 bases, J lost 4 bases, and 2 bases lay in between. CDR3 DNA: TGTGCCAGCAGCCGCACCGGGGAGCTGTTTTTT. It translates to CASSRTGELFF. Combining the CDR3 with reference TRBV7-3 and TRBJ2-2 gives the whole variable domain GAGVSQTPSNKVTEKGKYVELRCDPISGHTALYWYRQSLGQGPEFLIYFQGTGAADDSGLPNDRFFAVRPEGSVSTLKIQRTERGDSAVYLCASSRTGELFFGEGSRLTVL.

The V call is TRBV5-1, the J call TRBJ2-7, with 9 bases matching TRBD1. CDR1 and CDR2 from the germline V gene are SGHRS and YFSETQ. CDR3 size: 14 residues. Unmatched junction bases numbered 4, after V lost 3 bases and J lost 3 bases. The CDR3 coding sequence is TGCGCCAGCAGCTCGGAGGGACAGGGCTACGAGCAGTACTTC. Its translation is CASSSEGQGYEQYF.

The chain employs TRBV7-9 and TRBJ1-1; tentative D call: TRBD1 (5 bases). This CDR3 spans 14 amino acids. The germline gives CDR1 SEHNR, CDR2 FQNEAQ (reference sequence). V was cut by 4 bases and J by 5 bases, with 14 bases left in between. The chain's CDR3 is CASSWFGGGTEAFF. CDR3 nucleotide sequence: TGTGCCAGCAGCTGGTTTGGTGGGGGGACTGAAGCTTTCTTT.

This clone occurred once. The same CDR3 also results from other DNA sequences found in this sample. The rearrangement uses TRBV9 and TRBJ2-5; 14 nucleotides align to TRBD2. The junction had 5 bases not matched to a gene; V was cut back by 2 bases and J by 5 bases. Germline V gives CDR1 SGDLS, CDR2 YYNGEE. The CDR3 sequence is 16 residues long. The CDR3 DNA follows: TGTGCCAGCAGCGTCGGACTAGCGGGGGGAGGGGAGACCCAGTACTTC. It codes for CASSVGLAGGGETQYF.

CDR3 sequence: CASSYSNTHRGSPLHF. The CDR3 region has the DNA TGTGCCAGCAGTTACTCTAATACGCACCGAGGTTCACCCCTCCACTTT. The chain has TRBV6-5 and TRBJ1-6, with D unclear. Germline V gene data show CDR1 as MNHEY and CDR2 as SVGAGI. There are 16 residues in the CDR3. Trimming removed 0 bases at V and 9 bases at J, with 15 bases between.

This chain uses TRBV15 with TRBJ1-6; maybe TRBD1 (6 bases). Germline CDR1 is LNHNV and CDR2 is YYDKDF (reference sequence). V was cut by 0 bases and J by 13 bases, with 19 bases left in between. The CDR3 is 16 amino acids. The CDR3 DNA sequence: TGTGCCACCAGCAGAGATGCACAGGGCACTGGTTCGCCCCTCCACTTT. Its translation is CATSRDAQGTGSPLHF.

A single count supports this clone. This chain connects TRBV3-1 (or the pseudogene TRBV3-2) to TRBJ1-1; tentative D call: TRBD1 (5 bases). The germline V gene has CDR1 LGHDT and CDR2 YNNKEL (reference sequence). Deletions cut 4 bases from V and 4 bases from J, with 19 bases between. This CDR3 region has 16 residues. CDR3 residues: CASSPWGGGLGTEAFF. The CDR3 DNA reads TGTGCCAGCAGCCCCTGGGGGGGTGGTTTGGGCACTGAAGCTTTCTTT.

The chain employs TRBV10-3 and TRBJ1-1; possibly TRBD1 for D (5 bases). The V gene lost 3 bases and the J gene lost 1 base, with 24 bases spanning the gap. Germline V CDR1 and CDR2: ENHRY, SYGVKD. CDR3 length: 19 residues. This chain's CDR3 is CAISDTTRSGANKNTEAFF. As DNA, the CDR3 is TGTGCCATCAGTGACACCACTAGGAGCGGGGCTAATAAGAACACTGAAGCTTTCTTT.

This clone turned up a few times. V gene TRBV19 combines with J gene TRBJ1-5; 10 nucleotides match TRBD1. V was clipped by 4 bases and J by 2 bases; unmatched bases: 2. The CDR3 has 15 amino acids. The germline V gene encodes CDR1 LNHDA and CDR2 SQIVND (reference sequence). The CDR3 loop reads CASSRDRGRNQPQHF. CDR3 nucleotide sequence: TGTGCCAGTAGTAGGGACAGGGGACGCAATCAGCCCCAGCATTTT.

The chain recombines TRBV18 with TRBJ1-2; 8 nucleotides align to TRBD1. The CDR3 totals 15 residues. With 5 bases clipped from V and 6 bases from J, the junction kept 11 bases outside the gene matches. Germline CDR1 and CDR2: KGHSH and LQKENI. The CDR3: CASSSAGTGGDGYTF. CDR3 DNA sequence: TGTGCCAGCTCAAGCGCCGGGACAGGTGGGGATGGCTACACCTTC.

This chain connects TRBV4-1 to TRBJ2-1; TRBD2 matches 8 bases. Per the germline V gene, CDR1 is MGHRA and CDR2 is YSYEKL. The CDR3 totals 15 residues. Trimming at V came to 5 bases and at J to 0 bases, leaving 3 bases not matched to a gene. This chain's CDR3 is CASSYSGVSYNEQFF. The CDR3 DNA reads as TGCGCCAGCAGCTATAGCGGGGTCTCCTACAATGAGCAGTTCTTC.

The rearrangement uses TRBV4-1 and TRBJ1-6; unclear D gene. The CDR3 totals 15 residues. With 4 bases removed from V and 7 bases from J, the gap between germline ends came to 14 bases. CDR1 is MGHRA, CDR2 YSYEKL, per germline. The DNA of the CDR3 is TGCGCCAGCAGCCCCCGAGCGGAGGGAAATTCACCCCTCCACTTT. Translation: CASSPRAEGNSPLHF.

The gene calls are TRBV4-1 and TRBJ2-2; 10 nucleotides agree with TRBD2. This CDR3 contains 19 residues. Germline CDR1 and CDR2: MGHRA and YSYEKL. After removal of 1 base from V and 0 bases from J, the junction contained 8 bases not matched to a gene. The CDR3 DNA reads as TGCGCCAGCAGCCAAGGAAGAGCGGGGGGGTTCGCGAACACCGGGGAGCTGTTTTTT. It translates to CASSQGRAGGFANTGELFF.

The CDR3 is CASSSPGQGVYEQYF. The CDR3 DNA reads TGCGCCAGCAGCTCACCGGGACAGGGAGTATACGAGCAGTACTTC. The V and J genes are TRBV5-1 and TRBJ2-7, with 9 bases matching TRBD1. V lost 3 bases to trimming and J lost 4 bases; unmatched junction nucleotides: 8. This CDR3 region has 15 residues. Germline lookup yields CDR1 SGHRS and CDR2 YFSETQ.

The chain links TRBV18 to TRBJ2-7, with TRBD1 identical over 7 bases. In germline, CDR1 is KGHSH, CDR2 LQKENI. The CDR3 runs to 14 residues. V shed 5 bases, J shed 0 bases, and the junction held 4 bases outside the gene matches. DNA of the CDR3: TGTGCCAGCTCATCGTCAGGGGGCTCCTACGAGCAGTACTTC. Translation gives CASSSSGGSYEQYF. Supplemented by reference TRBV18 and TRBJ2-7, the full variable domain reads NAGVMQNPRHLVRRRGQEARLRCSPMKGHSHVYWYRQLPEEGLKFMVYLQKENIIDESGMPKERFSAEFPKEGPSILRIQQVVRGDSAAYFCASSSSGGSYEQYFGPGTRLTVT.